This note documents a single TCR beta chain sequence. Its specificity is unknown. This entry comes from a study of cytomegalovirus exposure and HLA in healthy donors. General study results and limits: A later analysis linked a missense DCLRE1C variant to TCR beta V- and J-gene trimming.

PCR employed 60 Vbeta and 13 Jbeta primers. Data came from immunoSEQ multiplex PCR; TCRdb stores just in-frame clones and leaves some out. The sample yields some 150,000 clones, 79% seen once. From germline, CDR1 is SGHKS and CDR2 YYEKEE (reference sequence). This CDR3 is built from 14 residues. Trimming stripped 1 base from V and 5 bases from J, with 13 bases between. Material: PBMCs. The clonotype originates from a man aged 35 to 55 in good health and CMV-seronegative. The V call is TRBV5-5, the J call TRBJ2-7, with D perhaps matching TRBD2 (5 bases). The CDR3 DNA sequence: TGTGCCAGCAGCTTGTCCGGGGTGGTAGACGAGCAGTACTTC. It translates to CASSLSGVVDEQYF.